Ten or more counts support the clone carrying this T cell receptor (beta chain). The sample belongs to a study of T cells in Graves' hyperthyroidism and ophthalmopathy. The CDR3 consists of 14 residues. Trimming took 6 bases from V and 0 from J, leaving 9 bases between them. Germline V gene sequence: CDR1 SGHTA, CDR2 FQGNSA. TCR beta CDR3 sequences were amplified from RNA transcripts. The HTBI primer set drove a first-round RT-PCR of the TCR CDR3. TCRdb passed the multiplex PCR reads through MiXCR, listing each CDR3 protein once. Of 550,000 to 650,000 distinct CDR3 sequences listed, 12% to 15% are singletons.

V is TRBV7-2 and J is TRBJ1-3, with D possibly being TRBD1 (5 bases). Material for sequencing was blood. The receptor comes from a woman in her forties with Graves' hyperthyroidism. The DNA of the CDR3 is TGTGCCAGCAGTGCAGGGAACTCTGGAAACACCATATATTTT. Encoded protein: CASSAGNSGNTIYF.